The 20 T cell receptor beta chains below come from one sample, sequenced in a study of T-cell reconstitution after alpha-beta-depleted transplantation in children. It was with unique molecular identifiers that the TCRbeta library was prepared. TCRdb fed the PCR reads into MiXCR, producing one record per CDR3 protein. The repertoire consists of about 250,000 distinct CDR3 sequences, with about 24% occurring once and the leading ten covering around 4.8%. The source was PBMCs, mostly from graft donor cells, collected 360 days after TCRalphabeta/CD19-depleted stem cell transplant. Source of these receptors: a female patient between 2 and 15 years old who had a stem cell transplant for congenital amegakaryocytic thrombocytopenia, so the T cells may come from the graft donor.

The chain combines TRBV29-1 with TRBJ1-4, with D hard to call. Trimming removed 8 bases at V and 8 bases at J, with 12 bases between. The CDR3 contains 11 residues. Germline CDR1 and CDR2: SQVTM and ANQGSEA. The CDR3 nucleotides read TGCAGCTGTGGGTTAGGGGAAAAACTGTTTTTT. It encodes CSCGLGEKLFF. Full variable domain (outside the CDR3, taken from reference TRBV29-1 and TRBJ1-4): SAVISQKPSRDICQRGTSLTIQCQVDSQVTMMFWYRQQPGQSLTLIATANQGSEATYESGFVIDKFPISRPNLTFSTLTVSNMSPEDSSIYLCSCGLGEKLFFGSGTQLSVL.

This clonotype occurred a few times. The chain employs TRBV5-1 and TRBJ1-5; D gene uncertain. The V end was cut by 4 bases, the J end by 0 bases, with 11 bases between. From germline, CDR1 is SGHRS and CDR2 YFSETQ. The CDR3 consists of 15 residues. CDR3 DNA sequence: TGCGCCAGCAGCCTGGATTGGGGTAGCAATCAGCCCCAGCATTTT. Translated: CASSLDWGSNQPQHF.

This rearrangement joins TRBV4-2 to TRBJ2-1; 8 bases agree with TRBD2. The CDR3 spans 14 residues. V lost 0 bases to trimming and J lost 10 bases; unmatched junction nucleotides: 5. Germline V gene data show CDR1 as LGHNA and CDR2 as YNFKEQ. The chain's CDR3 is CASSQEGASGEQFF. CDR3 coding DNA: TGTGCCAGCAGCCAAGAAGGGGCTAGCGGGGAGCAGTTCTTC.

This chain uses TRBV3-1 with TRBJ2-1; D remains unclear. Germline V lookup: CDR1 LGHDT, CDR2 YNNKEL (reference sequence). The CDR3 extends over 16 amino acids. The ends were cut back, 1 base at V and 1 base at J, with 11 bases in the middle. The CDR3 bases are TGTGCCAGCAGCCAAGGCTACGGAAATTCCTACAATGAGCAGTTCTTC. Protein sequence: CASSQGYGNSYNEQFF.

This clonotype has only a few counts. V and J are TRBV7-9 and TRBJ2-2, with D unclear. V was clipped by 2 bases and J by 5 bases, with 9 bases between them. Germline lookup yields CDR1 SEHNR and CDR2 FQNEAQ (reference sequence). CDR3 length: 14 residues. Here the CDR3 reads CASSLPLTTGELFF. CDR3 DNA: TGTGCCAGCAGCTTACCACTAACGACCGGGGAGCTGTTTTTT.

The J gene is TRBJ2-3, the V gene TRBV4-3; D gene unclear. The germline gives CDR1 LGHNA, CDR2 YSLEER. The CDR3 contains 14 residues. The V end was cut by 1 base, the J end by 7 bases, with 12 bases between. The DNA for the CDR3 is TGCGCCAGCAGCCAAGTTGTGCAGAGCAATACGCAGTATTTT. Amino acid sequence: CASSQVVQSNTQYF.

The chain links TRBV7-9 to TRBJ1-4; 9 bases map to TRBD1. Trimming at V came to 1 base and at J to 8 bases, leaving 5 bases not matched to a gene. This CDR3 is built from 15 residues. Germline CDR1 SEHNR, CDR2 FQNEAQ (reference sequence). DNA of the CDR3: TGTGCCAGCAGCTTAGGGGAGACAGGGGGAGAAAAACTGTTTTTT. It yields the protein CASSLGETGGEKLFF.

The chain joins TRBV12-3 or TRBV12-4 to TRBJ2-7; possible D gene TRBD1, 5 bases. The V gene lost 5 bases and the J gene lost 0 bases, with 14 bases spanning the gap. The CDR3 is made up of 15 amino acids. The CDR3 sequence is CASSGRVEGSYEQYF. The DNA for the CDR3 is TGTGCCAGCAGTGGCAGGGTCGAAGGCTCCTACGAGCAGTACTTC.

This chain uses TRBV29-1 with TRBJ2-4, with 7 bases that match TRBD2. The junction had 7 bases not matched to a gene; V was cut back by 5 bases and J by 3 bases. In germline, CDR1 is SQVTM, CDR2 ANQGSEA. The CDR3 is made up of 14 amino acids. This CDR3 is CSVWEGIDKNIQYF. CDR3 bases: TGCAGCGTTTGGGAGGGTATAGACAAAAACATTCAGTACTTC.

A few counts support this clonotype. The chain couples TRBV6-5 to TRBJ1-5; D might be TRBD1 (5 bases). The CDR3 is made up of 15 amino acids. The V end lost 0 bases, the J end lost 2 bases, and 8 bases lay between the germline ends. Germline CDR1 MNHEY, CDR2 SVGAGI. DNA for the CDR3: TGTGCCAGCAGTTACTCAGGGGTGGGCAATCAGCCCCAGCATTTT. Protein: CASSYSGVGNQPQHF.

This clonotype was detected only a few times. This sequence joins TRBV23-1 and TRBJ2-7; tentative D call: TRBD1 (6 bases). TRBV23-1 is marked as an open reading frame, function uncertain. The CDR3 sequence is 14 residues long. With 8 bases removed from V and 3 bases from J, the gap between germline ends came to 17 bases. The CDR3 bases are TGCGCCAGCGTAACAAAACAGGGCGTCTACGAGCAGTACTTC. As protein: CASVTKQGVYEQYF.

The CDR3 sequence is CASSPRGPQRNSPLHF. Here the CDR3 DNA reads TGCGCCAGCAGTCCCCGAGGGCCGCAACGCAATTCACCCCTCCACTTT. The chain links TRBV5-1 to TRBJ1-6; D ambiguous. Germline CDR1 and CDR2: SGHRS and YFSETQ. Between the trimmed V and J ends, which lost 5 bases and 7 bases, there was a span of 19 bases. The CDR3 has 16 amino acids.

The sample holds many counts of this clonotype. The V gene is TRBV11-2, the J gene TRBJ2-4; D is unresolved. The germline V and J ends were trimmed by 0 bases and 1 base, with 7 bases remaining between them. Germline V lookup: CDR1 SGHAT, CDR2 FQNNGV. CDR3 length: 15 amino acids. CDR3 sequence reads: CASSLDPNAKNIQYF. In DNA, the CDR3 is TGTGCCAGCAGCTTAGACCCAAACGCCAAAAACATTCAGTACTTC.

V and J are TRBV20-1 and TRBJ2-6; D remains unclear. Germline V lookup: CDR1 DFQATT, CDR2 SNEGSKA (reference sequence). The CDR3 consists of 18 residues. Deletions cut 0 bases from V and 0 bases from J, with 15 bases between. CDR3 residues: CSARDSLGLCSGANVLTF. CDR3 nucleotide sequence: TGCAGTGCTAGAGATTCGCTCGGGCTGTGCTCTGGGGCCAACGTCCTGACTTTC.

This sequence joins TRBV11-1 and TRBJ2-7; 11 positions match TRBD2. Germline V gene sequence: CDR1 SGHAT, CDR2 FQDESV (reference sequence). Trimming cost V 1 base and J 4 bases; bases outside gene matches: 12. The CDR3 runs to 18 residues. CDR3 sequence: CASSLELAGVSSPYEQYF. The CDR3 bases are TGTGCCAGCAGCTTAGAACTAGCGGGGGTTTCTAGCCCATACGAGCAGTACTTC.

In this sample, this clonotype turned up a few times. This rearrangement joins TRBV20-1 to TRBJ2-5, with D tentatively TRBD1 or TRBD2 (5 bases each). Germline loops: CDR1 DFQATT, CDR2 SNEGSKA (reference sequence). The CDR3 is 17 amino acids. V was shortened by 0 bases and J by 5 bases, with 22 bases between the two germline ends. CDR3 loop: CSARDPWGSKVHETQYF. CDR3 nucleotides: TGCAGTGCTAGAGATCCATGGGGGTCTAAAGTCCACGAGACCCAGTACTTC.

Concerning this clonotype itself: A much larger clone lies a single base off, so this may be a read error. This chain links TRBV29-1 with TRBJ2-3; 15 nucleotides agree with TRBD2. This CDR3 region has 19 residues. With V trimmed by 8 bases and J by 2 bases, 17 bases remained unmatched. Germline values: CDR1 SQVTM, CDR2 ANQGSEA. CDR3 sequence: CSFPGAGLAGGRDTDTQYF. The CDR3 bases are TGCAGCTTTCCAGGAGCCGGACTAGCGGGGGGGCGGGACACAGATACGCAGTATTTT.

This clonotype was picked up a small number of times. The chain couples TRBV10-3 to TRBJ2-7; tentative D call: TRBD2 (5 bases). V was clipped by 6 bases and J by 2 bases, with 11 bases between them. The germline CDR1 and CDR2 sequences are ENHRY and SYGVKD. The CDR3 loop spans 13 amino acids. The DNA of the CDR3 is TGTGCCATCAGGAGGGATTCGGCCTACGAGCAGTACTTC. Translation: CAIRRDSAYEQYF.

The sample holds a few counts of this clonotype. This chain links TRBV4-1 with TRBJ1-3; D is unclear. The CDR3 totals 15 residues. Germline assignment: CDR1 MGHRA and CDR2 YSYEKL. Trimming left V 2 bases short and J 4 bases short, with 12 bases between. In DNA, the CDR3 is TGCGCCAGCAGCCAATTAGTCGGTTCCGGAAACACCATATATTTT. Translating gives CASSQLVGSGNTIYF.

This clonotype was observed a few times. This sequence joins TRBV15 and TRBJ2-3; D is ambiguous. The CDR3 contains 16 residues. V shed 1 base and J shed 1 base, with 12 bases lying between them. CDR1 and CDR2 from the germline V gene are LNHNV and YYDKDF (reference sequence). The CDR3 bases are TGTGCCACCAGCAGAGTAGCATCCAAACGCACAGATACGCAGTATTTT. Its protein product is CATSRVASKRTDTQYF.